These 30 T cell receptor beta chains originate from one sample sequenced in a study of liver allograft versus peripheral blood T cells. In the study overall: Liver transplant recipients had T cell receptor repertoires compared between transplanted liver and peripheral blood.

A single record per CDR3 protein comes from TCRdb applying MiXCR to the reads. The sample includes 8,000 or so distinct CDR3 sequences, around 20% of them seen just once. These receptors were collected from a human patient who had a liver transplant. The graft donor may have given rise to some T cells.

By share, this clonotype counts as medium-sized. The chain joins TRBV18 to TRBJ2-1; tentatively, D is TRBD2 (6 bases). The germline CDR1 and CDR2 sequences are KGHSH and LQKENI. V lost 0 bases and J lost 4, with 7 bases in between. The CDR3 totals 14 residues. CDR3 protein: CASSPPEGYNEQFF. CDR3 in DNA: TGTGCCAGCTCACCACCGGAGGGGTACAATGAGCAGTTCTTC.

The chain has TRBV28 and TRBJ1-4; 7 bases agree with TRBD1. V gave up 2 bases and J gave up 0 bases; unmatched junction bases: 3. Germline-derived CDR1 and CDR2 are MDHEN and SYDVKM. CDR3 length: 16 amino acids. The CDR3 DNA sequence: TGTGCCAGCAGTTTAGCAGGGGGGACAACTAATGAAAAACTGTTTTTT. Amino acid sequence: CASSLAGGTTNEKLFF.

This clonotype has only one observation. V is TRBV28 and J is TRBJ2-7; possibly TRBD2 for D (5 bases). V dropped 5 bases and J dropped 0 bases, with 17 bases sitting between them. Germline V lookup: CDR1 MDHEN, CDR2 SYDVKM. The CDR3 spans 16 residues. The CDR3: CASSTTFLGSSYEQYF. For the CDR3, the DNA is TGTGCCAGCAGTACCACATTTTTGGGGAGCTCCTACGAGCAGTACTTC.

With regard to this clonotype: Just one base apart from a much larger clone, this may be a read error. CDR3 bases: TGTGCCAGCAGTTTGGGGCGAGATGAGCAGTTCTTC. As protein: CASSLGRDEQFF. V and J are TRBV27 and TRBJ2-1; D is perhaps TRBD1 (5 bases). V was cut by 3 bases and J by 8 bases, with 8 bases left in between. Per the germline V gene, CDR1 is MNHEY and CDR2 is SMNVEV (reference sequence). The CDR3 is made up of 12 amino acids.

By share, this clonotype ranks as medium-sized. The rearrangement joins TRBV29-1 to TRBJ2-3, with 11 bases that match TRBD1. Unmatched junction bases numbered 3, after V lost 3 bases and J lost 4 bases. Germline V gene lookup returns CDR1 SQVTM and CDR2 ANQGSEA. CDR3 length: 14 amino acids. The CDR3 nucleotides read TGCAGCGTTGAGGGACAGGGGGAAGCAGATACGCAGTATTTT. Its translation: CSVEGQGEADTQYF.

This clonotype was seen more than once but under ten times. This chain links TRBV6-2 or TRBV6-3 with TRBJ2-5; no clear D gene. The CDR3 runs to 11 residues. The V end was cut by 6 bases, the J end by 5 bases, with 7 bases between. Per germline, CDR1 MNHEY and CDR2 SVGEGT. DNA for the CDR3: TGTGCCAGCAGCCATCCGGAGACCCAGTACTTC. It specifies CASSHPETQYF.

This clonotype is medium-sized by share. The genes are TRBV6-1 and TRBJ1-6, with 11 bases that match TRBD1. The CDR3 consists of 13 residues. Germline lookup yields CDR1 MNHNS and CDR2 SASEGT. V trimming: 9 bases; J trimming: 8 bases; junction bases outside the gene matches: 3. CDR3 sequence (DNA): TGTGCCAGTCCGGGACAGGGGGATTCACCCCTCCACTTT. Its translation is CASPGQGDSPLHF.

In this sample, this clonotype turned up a few times. The V call is TRBV15, the J call TRBJ2-2, with 11 bases matching TRBD1. CDR3 length equals 15 residues. Germline CDR1 reads LNHNV; CDR2 reads YYDKDF (reference sequence). With V trimmed by 5 bases and J by 3 bases, 2 bases remained unmatched. The CDR3 DNA reads as TGTGCCACCAGCCGGACAGGGGGCCACACCGGGGAGCTGTTTTTT. Translation gives CATSRTGGHTGELFF. Full variable domain (rest looked up from reference TRBV15 and TRBJ2-2): DAMVIQNPRYQVTQFGKPVTLSCSQTLNHNVMYWYQQKSSQAPKLLFHYYDKDFNNEADTPDNFQSRRPNTSFCFLDIRSPGLGDTAMYLCATSRTGGHTGELFFGEGSRLTVL.

This clonotype showed up many times. The chain employs TRBV7-2 and TRBJ2-3; D is unclear. The germline V gene encodes CDR1 SGHTA and CDR2 FQGNSA. V gave up 5 bases and J gave up 6 bases, with 9 bases separating them. There are 12 residues in the CDR3. CDR3 in DNA: TGTGCCAGCAGCCCCGCCCGGGATACGCAGTATTTT. This gives the protein CASSPARDTQYF.

The genes are TRBV24-1 and TRBJ2-1; 8 nucleotides match TRBD1. Germline V gene lookup returns CDR1 KGHDR and CDR2 SFDVKD. CDR3 length: 15 amino acids. Germline trimming cut 3 bases from V and 6 bases from J; bases unmatched to any gene: 6. The CDR3, as DNA: TGTGCCACCAGTGATCCTCTGACAGGGGTCAATGAGCAGTTCTTC. Its translation is CATSDPLTGVNEQFF.

Regarding this clonotype: This clone may be a read error of a much larger clone one base away. The CDR3 DNA follows: TGTGCCAGCAGTTTTTATCTGGGCGGGACTTGGGCCCAGCATTTT. This encodes CASSFYLGGTWAQHF. V and J are TRBV28 and TRBJ1-5; possible D gene TRBD1, 5 bases. The CDR3 has 15 residues. The V and J ends lost 3 bases and 11 bases respectively, with 20 bases between them. Germline loops: CDR1 MDHEN, CDR2 SYDVKM.

The gene calls are TRBV6-5 and TRBJ1-3, with TRBD1 as a possible D gene (6 bases). Per germline, CDR1 MNHEY and CDR2 SVGAGI. CDR3 length: 14 residues. The germline V and J ends were trimmed by 7 bases and 9 bases, with 19 bases remaining between them. CDR3: CASTPQGGRSTIYF. DNA of the CDR3: TGTGCCAGCACTCCACAGGGCGGGAGAAGCACCATATATTTT.

This clonotype is termed medium-sized. This rearrangement joins TRBV29-1 to TRBJ1-5; the D is unclear. Germline V CDR1 and CDR2: SQVTM, ANQGSEA. CDR3 length: 13 residues. Deletions cut 1 base from V and 3 bases from J, with 7 bases between. CDR3 residues: CSVEVNTNQPQHF. In DNA form, the CDR3 reads TGCAGCGTTGAAGTCAACACCAATCAGCCCCAGCATTTT.

The J gene is TRBJ2-3, the V gene TRBV9; a possible D gene is TRBD2 (5 bases). Germline V gene data show CDR1 as SGDLS and CDR2 as YYNGEE. V shed 3 bases and J shed 2 bases, with 10 bases lying between them. CDR3 length equals 14 residues. CDR3 in DNA: TGTGCCAGCAGCGCATCCGGGGACACAGATACGCAGTATTTT. Amino acids: CASSASGDTDTQYF.

This clonotype showed up just a few times. The V gene is TRBV12-3 or TRBV12-4, the J gene TRBJ1-2; D unclear. V lost 7 bases and J lost 0, with 15 bases in between. The CDR3 contains 15 residues. Here the CDR3 DNA reads TGTGCCAGCATCAACCGACAAAGGGCTAACTATGGCTACACCTTC. Translating it yields CASINRQRANYGYTF.

V gene TRBV16 combines with J gene TRBJ2-2, with 7 bases matching TRBD1. The germline gives CDR1 KGHSY, CDR2 FQNENV. This CDR3 contains 15 residues. The ends lost 2 bases at V and 4 bases at J; junction bases unmatched: 4. The CDR3 DNA reads TGTGCCAGCAGCCAAAGGGACAGACTCACCGGGGAGCTGTTTTTT. Translated, it gives CASSQRDRLTGELFF.

CDR3 nucleotide sequence: TGCAGTGCTAGGTCCCTTAAGGTAGCTCCCTACGAGCAGTACTTC. It specifies CSARSLKVAPYEQYF. The rearrangement links TRBV20-1 to TRBJ2-7; D gene uncertain. Trimming took 3 bases from V and 2 from J, leaving 17 bases between them. This CDR3 contains 15 residues. From germline, CDR1 is DFQATT and CDR2 SNEGSKA (reference sequence).

This clonotype is termed medium-sized (0.01 to 0.1%). The J gene is TRBJ1-6, the V gene TRBV30, with a weak D call TRBD1 (5 bases). The V end was cut by 3 bases, the J end by 3 bases, with 9 bases between. CDR1 is GTSNPN and CDR2 is SVGIG in the germline V gene (reference sequence). This CDR3 comprises 14 residues. Here the CDR3 reads CAWRVTVYNSPLHF. The CDR3 DNA follows: TGTGCCTGGAGAGTGACAGTCTATAATTCACCCCTCCACTTT.

By share, this clonotype ranks as medium-sized (0.01 to 0.1%). This sequence joins TRBV6-6 and TRBJ1-3; D call uncertain. CDR3 length: 12 residues. CDR1 and CDR2 (germline): MNHNY, SVGAGI (reference sequence). V was clipped by 9 bases and J by 2 bases, with 8 bases between them. The CDR3, as DNA: TGTGCCAGTTATACCCCTGGAAACACCATATATTTT. This codes for CASYTPGNTIYF.

By proportion, this clonotype is medium-sized. The chain links TRBV6-6 to TRBJ2-1; 12 bases agree with TRBD2. Per the germline V gene, CDR1 is MNHNY and CDR2 is SVGAGI (reference sequence). The CDR3 sequence is 15 residues long. With V trimmed by 6 bases and J by 7 bases, 7 bases remained unmatched. This CDR3 is CASSLTSGRSNEQFF. The DNA of the CDR3 is TGTGCCAGCAGCCTTACTAGCGGGAGGTCTAATGAGCAGTTCTTC.

The V gene is TRBV5-1, the J gene TRBJ2-3; 7 nucleotides match TRBD1. This CDR3 has 16 residues. Trimming at V came to 4 bases and at J to 0 bases, leaving 8 bases not matched to a gene. Germline-derived CDR1 and CDR2 are SGHRS and YFSETQ. The CDR3 sequence: CASSPGTVPSTDTQYF. The CDR3 bases are TGCGCCAGCAGCCCGGGGACAGTACCTAGCACAGATACGCAGTATTTT.

This clonotype came up a few times. The genes are TRBV6-5 and TRBJ1-2; 8 bases are shared with TRBD1. From germline, CDR1 is MNHEY and CDR2 SVGAGI. This CDR3 is 15 amino acids long. Trimming took 6 bases from V and 5 from J; bases not matched to a gene: 11. DNA of the CDR3: TGTGCCAGCAGACGTGACAGGGGCGAAGTGTATGGCTACACCTTC. Residues: CASRRDRGEVYGYTF.

In its sample, this clonotype is medium-sized. CDR3 DNA: TGTGCCAGTAGTGTCCAGGTCAACACGCAGGGCAATCAGCCCCAGCATTTT. Protein product: CASSVQVNTQGNQPQHF. The chain is built from TRBV19 and TRBJ1-5, with D uncertain. V was shortened by 5 bases and J by 2 bases, with 19 bases between the two germline ends. The CDR3 has 17 residues. Germline lookup yields CDR1 LNHDA and CDR2 SQIVND (reference sequence). Combining the CDR3 with reference TRBV19 and TRBJ1-5 gives the whole variable domain DGGITQSPKYLFRKEGQNVTLSCEQNLNHDAMYWYRQDPGQGLRLIYYSQIVNDFQKGDIAEGYSVSREKKESFPLTVTSAQKNPTAFYLCASSVQVNTQGNQPQHFGDGTRLSIL.

The chain employs TRBV2 and TRBJ2-1; 8 bases align to TRBD2. Trimming removed 7 bases from V and 0 bases from J; junction bases left unmatched: 2. In germline, CDR1 is SNHLY, CDR2 FYNNEI. The CDR3 is 14 residues long. CDR3 DNA: TGTGCCAGCAACAGCGGGAGCTCCTACAATGAGCAGTTCTTC. Translation: CASNSGSSYNEQFF.

The chain couples TRBV14 to TRBJ2-5; TRBD1 matches at 7 bases. V shed 4 bases and J 4 bases; nucleotides not matched to a gene: 9. Germline V CDR1 and CDR2: SGHDN, FVKESK. CDR3 length equals 15 residues. CDR3 coding DNA: TGTGCCAGCAGCCCTTGGACAGGTTTGGGAGAGACCCAGTACTTC. Translated: CASSPWTGLGETQYF.

About this clonotype: This may come from a read error, since a much larger clone is one base off. No conserved phenylalanine or tryptophan is present at the end of the CDR3, so a read error is the likely explanation. The chain carries TRBV6-6 and TRBJ2-1, with 10 positions matching TRBD2. This CDR3 spans 19 amino acids. V lost 5 bases, J lost 4 bases, and 17 bases stayed unmatched. CDR1 is MNHNY and CDR2 is SVGAGI in the germline V gene (reference sequence). This chain's CDR3 is CASSPTGIASGSEYNEQFL. The DNA for the CDR3 is TGTGCCAGCAGTCCGACAGGGATCGCTAGCGGGAGCGAATACAATGAGCAGTTCTTA.

The V call is TRBV12-3 or TRBV12-4, the J call TRBJ1-4; D call uncertain. This CDR3 is 14 amino acids long. Trimming cost V 6 bases and J 0 bases, with 8 bases left between them. The CDR3 DNA sequence: TGTGCCAGCAGCAGTCAAGCAACTAATGAAAAACTGTTTTTT. It yields the protein CASSSQATNEKLFF.

This clonotype showed up just a few times. The chain recombines TRBV12-3 or TRBV12-4 with TRBJ2-1; D is uncertain. The germline V and J ends were trimmed by 3 bases and 6 bases, with 15 bases remaining between them. CDR3 size: 15 residues. CDR3 in amino acids: CASSFPLDFSNEQFF. CDR3 coding DNA: TGTGCCAGCAGTTTCCCCCTAGATTTTTCCAATGAGCAGTTCTTC.

This clonotype was seen many times. This chain links TRBV13 with TRBJ1-1; D perhaps matches TRBD1 (6 bases). The V end was cut by 0 bases, the J end by 8 bases, with 19 bases between. CDR3 length equals 16 residues. Germline CDR1 reads PRHDT; CDR2 reads FYEKMQ (reference sequence). CDR3 in amino acids: CASSLGAMGGPPEAFF. In DNA, the CDR3 is TGTGCCAGCAGCTTAGGGGCAATGGGGGGGCCCCCCGAAGCTTTCTTT.

By share of the sample, this clonotype is medium-sized. The J gene is TRBJ1-1, the V gene TRBV15, with a tentative D call TRBD1 (6 bases). This CDR3 is 16 amino acids long. V was clipped by 3 bases and J by 0 bases, with 14 bases between them. CDR1 is LNHNV and CDR2 is YYDKDF in the germline V gene (reference sequence). The CDR3 sequence: CATSRELGQMNTEAFF. CDR3 coding DNA: TGTGCCACCAGCAGGGAACTCGGACAGATGAACACTGAAGCTTTCTTT.